This T cell receptor beta chain was documented in a study of cytomegalovirus exposure and HLA in healthy donors. Germline CDR1 and CDR2: SGHRS and YFSETQ. The CDR3 contains 14 residues. V was trimmed by 4 bases and J by 0 bases, leaving 10 bases between them. The PCR employed 60 Vbeta primers together with 13 Jbeta primers. Repertoires were generated with immunoSEQ multiplex PCR, while TCRdb's copy carries only in-frame clones and drops some. The table shows about 120,000 clones, with 60% to 85% occurring only once. The receptor was derived from a man between 45 and 60 years old in good health and CMV-seropositive. Sample: PBMCs. This sequence joins TRBV5-1 and TRBJ1-1, with a weak D call TRBD1 (6 bases). CDR3 in amino acids: CASSPGQVNTEAFF. The CDR3 nucleotides are TGCGCCAGCAGCCCGGGACAAGTGAACACTGAAGCTTTCTTT.